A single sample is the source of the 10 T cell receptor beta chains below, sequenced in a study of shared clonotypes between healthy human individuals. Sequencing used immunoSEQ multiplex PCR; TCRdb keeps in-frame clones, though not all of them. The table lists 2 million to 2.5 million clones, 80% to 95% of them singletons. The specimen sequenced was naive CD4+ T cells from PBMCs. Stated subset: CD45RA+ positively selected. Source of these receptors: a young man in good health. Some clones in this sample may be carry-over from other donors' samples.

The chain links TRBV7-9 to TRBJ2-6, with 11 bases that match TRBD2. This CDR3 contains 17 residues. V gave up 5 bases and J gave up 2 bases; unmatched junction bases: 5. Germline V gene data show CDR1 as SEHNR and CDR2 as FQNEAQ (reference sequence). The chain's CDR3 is CASSRVAGGAGANVLTF. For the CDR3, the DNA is TGTGCCAGCAGCCGAGTAGCGGGAGGGGCTGGGGCCAACGTCCTGACTTTC.

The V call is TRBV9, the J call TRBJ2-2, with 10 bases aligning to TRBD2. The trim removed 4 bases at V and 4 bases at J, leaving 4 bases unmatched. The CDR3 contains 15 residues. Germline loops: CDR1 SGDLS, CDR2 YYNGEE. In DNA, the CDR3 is TGTGCCAGCAGCACACGGACTAGCGGCACCGGGGAGCTGTTTTTT. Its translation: CASSTRTSGTGELFF.

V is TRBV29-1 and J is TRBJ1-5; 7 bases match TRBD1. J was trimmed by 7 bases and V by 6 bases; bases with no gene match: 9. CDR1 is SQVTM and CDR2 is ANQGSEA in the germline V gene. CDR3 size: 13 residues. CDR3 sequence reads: CSVLEGAGQPQHF. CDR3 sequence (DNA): TGCAGCGTCCTTGAGGGGGCGGGCCAGCCCCAGCATTTT.

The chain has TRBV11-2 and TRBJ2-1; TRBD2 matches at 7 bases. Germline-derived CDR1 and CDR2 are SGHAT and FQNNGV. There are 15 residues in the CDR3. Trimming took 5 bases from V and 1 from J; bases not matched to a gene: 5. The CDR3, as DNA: TGTGCCAGCAGCCGAAGCGGGGAGTCCTACAATGAGCAGTTCTTC. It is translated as CASSRSGESYNEQFF.

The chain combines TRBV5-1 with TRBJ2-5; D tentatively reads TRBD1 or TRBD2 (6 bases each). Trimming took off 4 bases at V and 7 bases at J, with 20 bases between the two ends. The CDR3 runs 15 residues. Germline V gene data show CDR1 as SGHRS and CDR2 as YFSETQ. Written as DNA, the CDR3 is TGCGCCAGCAGCGGAGGGGGGTCCGGCCCTCGGACCCAGTACTTC. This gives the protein CASSGGGSGPRTQYF.

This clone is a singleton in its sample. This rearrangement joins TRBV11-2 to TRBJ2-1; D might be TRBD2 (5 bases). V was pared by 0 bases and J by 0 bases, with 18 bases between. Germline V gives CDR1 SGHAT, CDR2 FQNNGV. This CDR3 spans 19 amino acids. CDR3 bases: TGTGCCAGCAGCTTAGAGCCATCTAGCCCCCTAAGCTCCTACAATGAGCAGTTCTTC. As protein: CASSLEPSSPLSSYNEQFF. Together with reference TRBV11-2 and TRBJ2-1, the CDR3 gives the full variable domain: EAGVAQSPRYKIIEKRQSVAFWCNPISGHATLYWYQQILGQGPKLLIQFQNNGVVDDSQLPKDRFSAERLKGVDSTLKIQPAKLEDSAVYLCASSLEPSSPLSSYNEQFFGPGTRLTVL.

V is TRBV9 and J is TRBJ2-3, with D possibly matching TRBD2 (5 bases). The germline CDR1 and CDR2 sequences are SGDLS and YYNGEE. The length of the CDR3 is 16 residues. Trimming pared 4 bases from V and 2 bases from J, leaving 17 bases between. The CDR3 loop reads CASSPRLRGSTDTQYF. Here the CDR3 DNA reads TGTGCCAGCAGCCCCCGGTTGCGAGGGTCCACAGATACGCAGTATTTT.

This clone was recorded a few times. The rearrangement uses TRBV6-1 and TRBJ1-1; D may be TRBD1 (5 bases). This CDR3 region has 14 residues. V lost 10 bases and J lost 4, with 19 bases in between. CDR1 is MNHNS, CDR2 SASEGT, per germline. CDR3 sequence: CATSSWGLSTEAFF. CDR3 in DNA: TGTGCCACCTCCTCGTGGGGGTTGAGCACTGAAGCTTTCTTT.

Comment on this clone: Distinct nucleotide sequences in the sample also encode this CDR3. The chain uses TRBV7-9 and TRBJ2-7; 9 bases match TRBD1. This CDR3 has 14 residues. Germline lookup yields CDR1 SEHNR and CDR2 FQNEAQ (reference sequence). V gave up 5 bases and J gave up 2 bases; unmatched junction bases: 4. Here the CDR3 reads CASSRGTGTYEQYF. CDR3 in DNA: TGTGCCAGCAGCCGCGGGACAGGGACCTACGAGCAGTACTTC.

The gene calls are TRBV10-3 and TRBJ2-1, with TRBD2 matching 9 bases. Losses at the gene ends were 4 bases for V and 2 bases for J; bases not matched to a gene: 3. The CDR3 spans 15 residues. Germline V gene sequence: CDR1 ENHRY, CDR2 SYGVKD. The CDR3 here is CAISVRTSAYNEQFF. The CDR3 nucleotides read TGTGCCATCAGTGTAAGGACTAGCGCCTACAATGAGCAGTTCTTC.